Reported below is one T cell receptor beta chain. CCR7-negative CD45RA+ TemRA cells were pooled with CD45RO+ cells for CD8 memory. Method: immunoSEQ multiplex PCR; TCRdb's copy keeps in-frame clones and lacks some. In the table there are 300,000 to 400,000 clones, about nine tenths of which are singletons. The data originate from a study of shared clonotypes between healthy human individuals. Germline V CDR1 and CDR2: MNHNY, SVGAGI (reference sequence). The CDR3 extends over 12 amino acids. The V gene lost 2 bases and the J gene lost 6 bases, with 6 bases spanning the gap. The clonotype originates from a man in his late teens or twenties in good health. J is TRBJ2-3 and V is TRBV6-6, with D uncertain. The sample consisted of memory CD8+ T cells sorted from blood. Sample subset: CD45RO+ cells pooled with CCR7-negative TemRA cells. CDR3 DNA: TGTGCCAGCAGTTACCCCCCGGATACGCAGTATTTT. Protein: CASSYPPDTQYF.